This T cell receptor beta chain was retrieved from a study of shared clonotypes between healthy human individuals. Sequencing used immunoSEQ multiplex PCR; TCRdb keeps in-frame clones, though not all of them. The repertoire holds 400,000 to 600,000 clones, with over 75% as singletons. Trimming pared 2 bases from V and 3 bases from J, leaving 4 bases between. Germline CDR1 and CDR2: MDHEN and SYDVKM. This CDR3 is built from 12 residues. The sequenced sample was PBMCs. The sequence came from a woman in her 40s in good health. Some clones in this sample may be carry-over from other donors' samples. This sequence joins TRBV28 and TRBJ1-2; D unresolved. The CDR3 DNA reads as TGTGCCAGCAGTTTACTTGACTATGGCTACACCTTC. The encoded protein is CASSLLDYGYTF.